This entry lists 23 T cell receptor beta chains sequenced from one sample in a study of shared clonotypes between healthy human individuals. Clones were read by immunoSEQ multiplex PCR, and TCRdb kept only the in-frame ones, dropping some. The sample includes some 2,000,000 clones, under 97% of them seen just once. The sequenced sample consisted of naive CD4+ T cells sorted from blood. The subset was: CD45RA+ positively selected. Every receptor here comes from a young man in good health.

The chain is built from TRBV7-9 and TRBJ2-7; D ambiguous. Between the trimmed V and J ends, which lost 1 base and 5 bases, there was a span of 9 bases. Germline V gene data show CDR1 as SEHNR and CDR2 as FQNEAQ (reference sequence). This CDR3 comprises 13 residues. CDR3 DNA: TGTGCCAGCAGCTTAGGTCAAAGGGACGAGCAGTACTTC. Its translation: CASSLGQRDEQYF.

The chain joins TRBV18 to TRBJ1-1, with D possibly matching TRBD1 (5 bases). V was trimmed by 0 bases and J by 10 bases, leaving 12 bases between them. The CDR3 spans 13 residues. Per germline, CDR1 KGHSH and CDR2 LQKENI. The CDR3 coding sequence is TGTGCCAGCTCACCACCGACGGAAGGGACAGCTTTCTTT. It is translated as CASSPPTEGTAFF.

This sequence joins TRBV6-1 and TRBJ1-4, with D maybe TRBD1 (5 bases). The V gene lost 6 bases and the J gene lost 4 bases, with 15 bases spanning the gap. There are 15 residues in the CDR3. Germline CDR1 reads MNHNS; CDR2 reads SASEGT. CDR3 nucleotide sequence: TGTGCCAGCAGAGGGAGCAGGGCGGGTAATGAAAAACTGTTTTTT. Protein product: CASRGSRAGNEKLFF.

This sequence joins TRBV5-6 and TRBJ2-7; no firm D call. The V end lost 4 bases, the J end lost 2 bases, and 4 bases lay between the germline ends. This CDR3 contains 11 residues. Germline values: CDR1 SGHDT, CDR2 YYEEEE. CDR3 nucleotides: TGTGCCAGCAGCGGGCCCTACGAGCAGTACTTC. Its translation: CASSGPYEQYF.

The gene calls are TRBV28 and TRBJ1-5; D perhaps matches TRBD1 (6 bases). CDR1 is MDHEN and CDR2 is SYDVKM in the germline V gene. This CDR3 region has 14 residues. V lost 5 bases, J lost 4 bases, and 12 bases lay in between. This CDR3 reads CASSKGGKNQPQHF. The CDR3 region has the DNA TGTGCCAGCAGTAAGGGGGGGAAAAATCAGCCCCAGCATTTT.

The chain combines TRBV6-1 with TRBJ1-2; D uncertain. The CDR3 has 13 residues. V dropped 5 bases and J dropped 5 bases, with 12 bases sitting between them. CDR1 and CDR2 from the germline V gene are MNHNS and SASEGT. CDR3 protein: CASSLRGKYGYTF. CDR3 sequence (DNA): TGTGCCAGCAGTCTGCGGGGAAAATATGGCTACACCTTC.

Notes on this clone: The same CDR3 is also encoded by other DNA sequences in this sample. V gene TRBV5-6 combines with J gene TRBJ2-7, with 8 bases aligning to TRBD1. This CDR3 is built from 14 residues. The germline V gene has CDR1 SGHDT and CDR2 YYEEEE. With 3 bases clipped from V and 3 bases from J, the junction kept 5 bases outside the gene matches. CDR3 nucleotides: TGTGCCAGCAGCTCCGGGACAGGCCGCTACGAGCAGTACTTC. Translated: CASSSGTGRYEQYF. Drawing the rest from reference TRBV5-6 and TRBJ2-7, the complete variable domain is DAGVTQSPTHLIKTRGQQVTLRCSPKSGHDTVSWYQQALGQGPQFIFQYYEEEERQRGNFPDRFSGHQFPNYSSELNVNALLLGDSALYLCASSSGTGRYEQYFGPGTRLTVT.

Points on this clone: Other DNA sequences from this sample encode an identical CDR3 as well. The genes are TRBV28 and TRBJ1-4; 7 bases line up with TRBD1. This CDR3 is built from 14 residues. Germline CDR1 and CDR2: MDHEN and SYDVKM. J lost 5 bases, V lost 4 bases, and 4 bases had no gene match. Here the CDR3 reads CASSSGQINEKLFF. The CDR3 DNA reads as TGTGCCAGCAGTTCGGGACAGATAAATGAAAAACTGTTTTTT.

V usage is TRBV6-1 and J usage is TRBJ2-7; D is ambiguous. Trimming pared 7 bases from V and 2 bases from J, leaving 15 bases between. Germline CDR1 reads MNHNS; CDR2 reads SASEGT. The CDR3 is made up of 14 amino acids. CDR3 amino acids: CASKPQASTYEQYF. The CDR3 DNA reads TGTGCCAGCAAACCTCAGGCCTCGACCTACGAGCAGTACTTC.

The V call is TRBV7-2, the J call TRBJ1-2; TRBD1 is a possible D gene (6 bases). This CDR3 comprises 15 residues. V gave up 5 bases and J gave up 4 bases, with 17 bases separating them. The germline gives CDR1 SGHTA, CDR2 FQGNSA. CDR3 nucleotides: TGTGCCAGCAGCGTGGACAGTCTGGGGCCCTATGGCTACACCTTC. Protein product: CASSVDSLGPYGYTF.

The CDR3 sequence: CASSPPAARNSPLHF. In DNA form, the CDR3 reads TGTGCCAGCAGCCCCCCTGCAGCGAGAAATTCACCCCTCCACTTT. This chain links TRBV7-2 with TRBJ1-6; D is unclear. This CDR3 is built from 15 residues. The V and J ends lost 5 bases and 7 bases respectively, with 15 bases between them. CDR1 SGHTA and CDR2 FQGNSA come from the germline V gene.

This chain joins TRBV2 and TRBJ2-1; D is unclear. Germline V CDR1 and CDR2: SNHLY, FYNNEI. This CDR3 has 13 residues. Trimming removed 4 bases from V and 4 bases from J, with 8 bases in between. CDR3 loop: CASSGAAYNEQFF. The CDR3 bases are TGTGCCAGCAGTGGGGCAGCTTACAATGAGCAGTTCTTC.

About this clone: Other DNA sequences from this sample encode an identical CDR3 as well. The chain couples TRBV2 to TRBJ2-7; no definite D call. Trimming took off 3 bases at V and 3 bases at J, with 3 bases between the two ends. Germline-derived CDR1 and CDR2 are SNHLY and FYNNEI. This CDR3 is 11 amino acids long. DNA for the CDR3: TGTGCCAGCAGTGACGACTACGAGCAGTACTTC. The encoded protein is CASSDDYEQYF.

The genes are TRBV27 and TRBJ2-7; D may match TRBD1 or TRBD2 (5 bases each). Trimming removed 3 bases at V and 7 bases at J, with 13 bases between. Germline lookup yields CDR1 MNHEY and CDR2 SMNVEV (reference sequence). This CDR3 has 13 residues. In DNA form, the CDR3 reads TGTGCCAGCAGTTTTCGGGGCCGCGGGGAGCAGTACTTC. Amino acid sequence: CASSFRGRGEQYF.

This clone was seen just once. The chain links TRBV5-1 to TRBJ2-4; D might be TRBD1 (5 bases). This CDR3 comprises 16 residues. Germline loops: CDR1 SGHRS, CDR2 YFSETQ. V was clipped by 2 bases and J by 1 base, with 13 bases between them. In DNA form, the CDR3 reads TGCGCCAGCAGCTTATCAGGGATCCTGGCCAAAAACATTCAGTACTTC. It encodes CASSLSGILAKNIQYF.

This sequence joins TRBV11-3 and TRBJ2-1, with TRBD1 identical over 8 bases. The CDR3 spans 16 residues. The junction had 6 bases not matched to a gene; V was cut back by 1 base and J by 4 bases. Per the germline V gene, CDR1 is SGHNT and CDR2 is YENEEA. In nucleotides, the CDR3 is TGTGCCAGCAGCTTAGCCGGACAGGGCGGATACAATGAGCAGTTCTTC. Encoded protein: CASSLAGQGGYNEQFF.

The CDR3 DNA reads TGTGCCATCAGTGATTTGACGGAAGTCACTGAAGCTTTCTTT. Translating gives CAISDLTEVTEAFF. The chain uses TRBV10-3 and TRBJ1-1; D not certain. Germline loops: CDR1 ENHRY, CDR2 SYGVKD. The length of the CDR3 is 14 residues. Trimming removed 3 bases at V and 4 bases at J, with 12 bases between.

This clone has just one count. This chain joins TRBV6-1 and TRBJ2-5, with no clear D. V was cut by 2 bases and J by 2 bases, with 9 bases left in between. Germline CDR1 reads MNHNS; CDR2 reads SASEGT. The CDR3 is 14 residues long. CDR3 region: CASSERDQQETQYF. The CDR3 DNA follows: TGTGCCAGCAGTGAAAGAGATCAGCAAGAGACCCAGTACTTC.

The rearrangement joins TRBV27 to TRBJ1-2; 12 bases match TRBD1. The junction had 6 bases not matched to a gene; V was cut back by 5 bases and J by 5 bases. Germline V gene data show CDR1 as MNHEY and CDR2 as SMNVEV (reference sequence). The CDR3 sequence is 15 residues long. As DNA, the CDR3 is TGTGCCAGCAGTCAGGGACAGGGGGCGCGTTATGGCTACACCTTC. Protein sequence: CASSQGQGARYGYTF.

The chain carries TRBV6-1 and TRBJ1-6; D is undetermined. The CDR3 consists of 13 residues. CDR1 MNHNS and CDR2 SASEGT come from the germline V gene. Trimming shortened V by 7 bases and J by 7 bases, and 11 bases separated the two germline ends. CDR3 amino acids: CASMRAGNSPLHF. The CDR3 nucleotides read TGTGCCAGCATGCGGGCGGGCAATTCACCCCTCCACTTT.

This clone was picked up one time. The chain carries TRBV5-1 and TRBJ2-2, with TRBD2 matching over 10 bases. The J segment lost 6 bases and the V segment lost 3 bases, leaving 8 bases of the junction unmatched. The CDR3 spans 16 residues. Germline CDR1 and CDR2: SGHRS and YFSETQ. In DNA form, the CDR3 reads TGCGCCAGCAGCTCTCAGGGACTAGCGAAATCCGGGGAGCTGTTTTTT. Its translation is CASSSQGLAKSGELFF.

The chain carries TRBV6-1 and TRBJ2-2, with TRBD2 matching over 7 bases. This CDR3 contains 14 residues. The germline V gene encodes CDR1 MNHNS and CDR2 SASEGT. The CDR3 is CASRGLANTGELFF. As DNA, the CDR3 is TGTGCTTCCCGAGGACTAGCGAACACCGGGGAGCTGTTTTTT.

This CDR3 is CASSQMTSGGVEQYF. The DNA of the CDR3 is TGTGCCAGCAGCCAAATGACTAGCGGGGGTGTCGAGCAGTACTTC. The chain combines TRBV7-9 with TRBJ2-7, with 12 bases that match TRBD2. The CDR3 loop spans 15 amino acids. The germline gives CDR1 SEHNR, CDR2 FQNEAQ (reference sequence). V gave up 5 bases and J gave up 6 bases; unmatched junction bases: 8.